The 2 T cell receptor beta chains in this list originate from one sample, sequenced in a study of OX40 agonist ivuxolimab in advanced cancers. Libraries were prepared through the immunoSEQ multiplex PCR assay. TCRdb re-hosts the immuneACCESS table, in-frame sequences only. Its copies lack some clones; in the studies checked, an unresolved V gene accounts for under half of them, and the cause for the rest is not known. The sample profile shows about 120,000 clones; roughly nine tenths of them were found once. Roughly 0.59% of the sample is held by the ten biggest clonotypes. Sequencing used CD4+ or CD8+ T cells sorted from blood, obtained in a trial of the OX40 agonist ivuxolimab. The receptors come from an adult with an advanced solid tumor such as melanoma, head and neck, liver or kidney cancer.

The chain employs TRBV5-1 and TRBJ2-7; 8 bases map to TRBD2. This CDR3 region has 14 residues. Germline V gene lookup returns CDR1 SGHRS and CDR2 YFSETQ. J lost 6 bases, V lost 4 bases, and 9 bases had no gene match. CDR3 nucleotide sequence: TGCGCCAGCAGCACAGGACTAGCCCCCTTCGAGCAGTACTTC. Amino acids: CASSTGLAPFEQYF.

This clone was picked up one time. The CDR3 bases are TGTGCCAGCTCAAAAAGGGACAGCATCTCGGGCCATGAGCAGTTCTTC. Protein sequence: CASSKRDSISGHEQFF. The chain joins TRBV18 to TRBJ2-1; 7 bases line up with TRBD1. The CDR3 has 16 residues. Unmatched junction bases numbered 15, after V lost 5 bases and J lost 8 bases. CDR1 KGHSH and CDR2 LQKENI come from the germline V gene. The variable domain in full, completed from reference TRBV18 and TRBJ2-1, reads NAGVMQNPRHLVRRRGQEARLRCSPMKGHSHVYWYRQLPEEGLKFMVYLQKENIIDESGMPKERFSAEFPKEGPSILRIQQVVRGDSAAYFCASSKRDSISGHEQFFGPGTRLTVL.